These 8 T cell receptor beta chains share one sample of origin, sequenced in a study of cytomegalovirus exposure and HLA in healthy donors. Vbeta (60) and Jbeta (13) primers were used in the PCR. TCRdb keeps only in-frame clones here, not all; method: immunoSEQ multiplex PCR. Counted here are more than 110,000 clones, roughly 70% occurring once; the ten biggest clones make up 2.1%. Sequencing input: PBMCs. These receptors were obtained from a woman aged 55-75 years in good health and CMV-seropositive.

V is TRBV28 and J is TRBJ2-7, with TRBD1 matching over 8 bases. The J segment lost 6 bases and the V segment lost 1 base, leaving 11 bases of the junction unmatched. CDR1 and CDR2 (germline): MDHEN, SYDVKM. The CDR3 loop spans 16 amino acids. This CDR3 reads CASSLSPGGVDGEQYF. The CDR3 DNA is TGTGCCAGCAGTTTATCCCCAGGGGGCGTCGACGGCGAGCAGTACTTC.

V gene TRBV7-3 combines with J gene TRBJ2-1; 15 bases line up with TRBD2. The germline gives CDR1 SGHTA, CDR2 FQGTGA. Trimming removed 1 base from V and 0 bases from J; junction bases left unmatched: 13. The CDR3 contains 22 residues. DNA for the CDR3: TGTGCCAGCAGCTTAAGGGCCCCCGGGACTAGCGGGAGGTTCAGCTCCTACAATGAGCAGTTCTTC. Translated, it gives CASSLRAPGTSGRFSSYNEQFF.

This rearrangement joins TRBV6-6 to TRBJ1-4; D uncertain. CDR3 length equals 15 residues. Trimming removed 3 bases at V and 7 bases at J, with 15 bases between. The germline V gene has CDR1 MNHNY and CDR2 SVGAGI (reference sequence). CDR3 DNA: TGTGCCAGCAGTTATTCCTTGAGTATGCGTGAAAAACTGTTTTTT. The encoded protein is CASSYSLSMREKLFF.

This clone has just one count. The J gene is TRBJ2-3, the V gene TRBV7-3, with D possibly being TRBD1 (5 bases). This CDR3 contains 14 residues. CDR1 is SGHTA and CDR2 is FQGTGA in the germline V gene. The V end lost 4 bases, the J end lost 2 bases, and 10 bases lay between the germline ends. CDR3: CASSYTGPTDTQYF. The CDR3 region has the DNA TGTGCCAGCAGCTATACAGGTCCCACAGATACGCAGTATTTT.

This clone was seen only a few times. V usage is TRBV28 and J usage is TRBJ2-7, with 8 nucleotides matching TRBD2. J was trimmed by 3 bases and V by 7 bases; bases with no gene match: 11. The CDR3 consists of 15 residues. Germline CDR1 MDHEN, CDR2 SYDVKM. DNA of the CDR3: TGTGCCAGCACAGAGGGTCCCAGCGGGGGCTACGAGCAGTACTTC. It codes for CASTEGPSGGYEQYF.

The chain combines TRBV2 with TRBJ2-1; TRBD2 agrees at 9 bases. The CDR3 consists of 14 residues. CDR1 and CDR2 from the germline V gene are SNHLY and FYNNEI. The J segment lost 1 base and the V segment lost 7 bases, leaving 2 bases of the junction unmatched. Here the CDR3 DNA reads TGTGCCAGCACGGCGGGAGGGTCCTACAATGAGCAGTTCTTC. Its translation is CASTAGGSYNEQFF.

The rearrangement joins TRBV7-2 to TRBJ1-1; TRBD1 might be the D (5 bases). CDR1 and CDR2 (germline): SGHTA, FQGNSA. The CDR3 runs to 12 residues. Trimming pared 5 bases from V and 7 bases from J, leaving 11 bases between. The CDR3 protein is CASSPTGDEAFF. The CDR3 DNA reads TGTGCCAGCAGCCCAACGGGGGATGAAGCTTTCTTT.

The chain has TRBV2 and TRBJ1-2; D is unclear. The CDR3 is 14 residues long. Between the trimmed V and J ends, which lost 4 bases and 7 bases, there was a span of 16 bases. Germline loops: CDR1 SNHLY, CDR2 FYNNEI. The CDR3 spells CASSGNSPLGGYTF. CDR3 bases: TGTGCCAGCAGTGGGAACAGCCCATTGGGTGGCTACACCTTC.